This T cell receptor beta chain stems from a study of blood T cells in healthy people across ages. Concerning this clonotype itself: Antigen specificity is unknown. Sequence at one end of the junction differs from germline and may be a read error.

A J-beta primer mix and a sample-barcoded 5' primer were used in a second PCR of about 7 to 12 cycles. TCRdb reprocessed the 5' RACE reads via MiXCR and lists one record per CDR3 protein. The sample yields approximately 690,000 distinct CDR3 sequences, 40% to 45% seen once. The CDR3 runs 14 residues. From germline, CDR1 is DFQATT and CDR2 SNEGSKA (reference sequence). Study-wide findings and caveats: When set beside aged donors, long-lived donors presented more naive CD4+ cells and higher diversity.

The rearrangement joins TRBV20-1 to TRBJ1-5; no clear D. The sequence came from an elderly man in good health. Input material: blood. The CDR3 coding sequence is TGCAGTGCCAGAGGGCTAAATAGCAATCAGCCCCAGCATTTT. Its translation is CSARGLNSNQPQHF.